This is a list of T cell receptor beta chains from one sample in a study of cytomegalovirus exposure and HLA in healthy donors. Profiling relied on immunoSEQ multiplex PCR, and the TCRdb table lists in-frame clones only, not all of them. The sample gives 65,000 to 75,000 clones, around 92% of which show up once; over 4% is in the top ten. Sequencing used PBMCs. These receptors originate from a young man in good health and CMV-seropositive. Each CDR3 is given with its conserved first and last residue. The order of the fields is J gene, clone size, D gene, V gene, CDR3 protein, CDR3 DNA. A D gene is named only where the DNA matches it firmly. Clone size is not always given. Where it is, it says once, few, many or a class for expanded clones.

j_gene: TRBJ1-5
abundance: few
d_gene: -
v_gene: TRBV2
CDR3aa: CASSVLQGSNQPQHF
CDR3nt: TGTGCCAGCAGTGTCCTACAGGGTAGCAATCAGCCCCAGCATTTT

j_gene: TRBJ2-7
abundance: -
d_gene: -
v_gene: TRBV5-1
CDR3aa: CASSSTRSYEQYF
CDR3nt: TGCGCCAGCAGCTCGACACGATCCTACGAGCAGTACTTC

j_gene: TRBJ2-2
abundance: -
d_gene: TRBD1
v_gene: TRBV5-1
CDR3aa: CASSGQGGNTGELFF
CDR3nt: TGCGCCAGCAGCGGACAGGGTGGGAACACCGGGGAGCTGTTTTTT

j_gene: TRBJ2-7
abundance: once
d_gene: TRBD1
v_gene: TRBV7-9
CDR3aa: CASSQGQGVYGEQYF
CDR3nt: TGTGCCAGCAGCCAAGGACAGGGGGTTTATGGCGAGCAGTACTTC

j_gene: TRBJ1-5
abundance: once
d_gene: TRBD1
v_gene: TRBV28
CDR3aa: CASSQTSGQANQPQHF
CDR3nt: TGTGCCAGCAGCCAAACCTCGGGACAGGCAAATCAGCCCCAGCATTTT

j_gene: TRBJ2-5
abundance: few
d_gene: -
v_gene: TRBV7-9
CDR3aa: CASSSYQGQETQYF
CDR3nt: TGTGCCAGCAGCTCCTACCAGGGCCAAGAGACCCAGTACTTC

j_gene: TRBJ1-2
abundance: -
d_gene: TRBD1
v_gene: TRBV7-2
CDR3aa: CASSLGGQGIYGYTF
CDR3nt: TGTGCCAGCAGCTTAGGAGGACAGGGTATCTATGGCTACACCTTC

j_gene: TRBJ1-5
abundance: -
d_gene: -
v_gene: TRBV30
CDR3aa: CAWSFPGLGARSNQPQHF
CDR3nt: TGTGCCTGGAGTTTCCCGGGACTCGGGGCGCGCAGCAATCAGCCCCAGCATTTT

j_gene: TRBJ2-6
abundance: once
d_gene: -
v_gene: TRBV19
CDR3aa: CASVRVSSGANVLTF
CDR3nt: TGTGCCAGCGTCAGGGTATCCTCTGGGGCCAACGTCCTGACTTTC

j_gene: TRBJ2-3
abundance: -
d_gene: -
v_gene: TRBV7-9
CDR3aa: CASSLQSGTDTQYF
CDR3nt: TGTGCCAGCAGCTTACAGAGCGGCACAGATACGCAGTATTTT

j_gene: TRBJ2-3
abundance: few
d_gene: TRBD2
v_gene: TRBV7-9
CDR3aa: CASSLGGGLGTQYF
CDR3nt: TGTGCCAGCAGCTTAGGTGGGGGACTAGGGACGCAGTATTTT

j_gene: TRBJ1-2
abundance: -
d_gene: TRBD1
v_gene: TRBV5-1
CDR3aa: CASSGTGGVYGYTF
CDR3nt: TGCGCCAGCAGCGGGACAGGGGGAGTCTATGGCTACACCTTC

j_gene: TRBJ2-7
abundance: -
d_gene: TRBD1
v_gene: TRBV15
CDR3aa: CAARTGSSYEQYF
CDR3nt: TGTGCCGCCCGGACAGGGAGCTCCTACGAGCAGTACTTC

j_gene: TRBJ2-4
abundance: once
d_gene: TRBD1
v_gene: TRBV2
CDR3aa: CASSPQTGNIQYF
CDR3nt: TGTGCCAGCAGTCCCCAGACAGGGAACATTCAGTACTTC

j_gene: TRBJ1-5
abundance: once
d_gene: -
v_gene: TRBV1
CDR3aa: CTSSQDRCPVQGYSNQPQHF
CDR3nt: TGCACCAGCAGCCAAGATCGGTGCCCGGTGCAGGGATATAGCAATCAGCCCCAGCATTTT

j_gene: TRBJ2-1
abundance: -
d_gene: -
v_gene: TRBV30
CDR3aa: CAWKRLVNSQFF
CDR3nt: TGTGCCTGGAAAAGGCTAGTAAACTCACAGTTCTTC

j_gene: TRBJ2-1
abundance: -
d_gene: TRBD2
v_gene: TRBV27
CDR3aa: CASRTRTSGRAYNEQFF
CDR3nt: TGTGCCAGCAGAACTCGGACTAGCGGGAGGGCTTACAATGAGCAGTTCTTC

j_gene: TRBJ2-2
abundance: -
d_gene: TRBD2
v_gene: TRBV20-1
CDR3aa: CSAGGAGELFF
CDR3nt: TGCAGTGCTGGGGGGGCCGGGGAGCTGTTTTTT

j_gene: TRBJ1-4
abundance: -
d_gene: -
v_gene: TRBV30
CDR3aa: CAWRRGRVDEKLFF
CDR3nt: TGTGCCTGGAGACGCGGGAGAGTGGATGAAAAACTGTTTTTT

j_gene: TRBJ2-6
abundance: -
d_gene: TRBD1
v_gene: TRBV13
CDR3aa: CASSKEEIGDRGDSGANVLTF
CDR3nt: TGTGCCAGCAGCAAAGAGGAAATAGGGGACAGGGGGGACTCTGGGGCCAACGTCCTGACTTTC

j_gene: TRBJ1-1
abundance: -
d_gene: -
v_gene: TRBV7-3
CDR3aa: CASSLKAGSTEAFF
CDR3nt: TGTGCCAGCAGCTTAAAGGCGGGTTCCACTGAAGCTTTCTTT

j_gene: TRBJ1-5
abundance: -
d_gene: -
v_gene: TRBV5-1
CDR3aa: CASSLDKVSQPQHF
CDR3nt: TGCGCCAGCAGCCTGGACAAAGTCAGTCAGCCCCAGCATTTT

j_gene: TRBJ2-7
abundance: -
d_gene: -
v_gene: TRBV19
CDR3aa: CASSTHSRGYEQYF
CDR3nt: TGTGCCAGTAGCACACACAGTAGGGGCTACGAGCAGTACTTC

j_gene: TRBJ2-4
abundance: -
d_gene: TRBD1
v_gene: TRBV11-2
CDR3aa: CASSLDIGQGRSNIQYF
CDR3nt: TGTGCCAGCAGCTTAGATATTGGACAGGGGAGGTCGAACATTCAGTACTTC

j_gene: TRBJ1-3
abundance: -
d_gene: -
v_gene: TRBV6-5
CDR3aa: CASSYSGGQPGNTIYF
CDR3nt: TGTGCCAGCAGTTACTCCGGCGGGCAGCCTGGAAACACCATATATTTT

j_gene: TRBJ2-1
abundance: -
d_gene: TRBD2
v_gene: TRBV7-7
CDR3aa: CASSFGLAGSSGEQFF
CDR3nt: TGTGCTAGCAGCTTCGGACTAGCGGGATCGTCTGGTGAGCAGTTCTTC

j_gene: TRBJ1-1
abundance: -
d_gene: TRBD1
v_gene: TRBV29-1
CDR3aa: CSPFTFTAGGGWDTEAFF
CDR3nt: TGCAGCCCTTTCACTTTTACAGCAGGGGGCGGATGGGACACTGAAGCTTTCTTT

j_gene: TRBJ2-2
abundance: -
d_gene: TRBD1
v_gene: TRBV2
CDR3aa: CASNSRGQGAAGELFF
CDR3nt: TGTGCCAGCAACTCACGGGGACAGGGGGCTGCCGGGGAGCTGTTTTTT

j_gene: TRBJ1-2
abundance: -
d_gene: TRBD1
v_gene: TRBV27
CDR3aa: CASRPGSHSGGLHGYTF
CDR3nt: TGTGCCAGCCGTCCAGGTTCCCACTCAGGGGGGCTGCACGGCTACACCTTC

j_gene: TRBJ2-1
abundance: -
d_gene: TRBD1
v_gene: TRBV27
CDR3aa: CASSWTGSSYNEQFF
CDR3nt: TGTGCCAGCAGTTGGACAGGGAGCTCCTACAATGAGCAGTTCTTC

j_gene: TRBJ1-2
abundance: once
d_gene: TRBD1
v_gene: TRBV5-1
CDR3aa: CASSGGQGYGYTF
CDR3nt: TGCGCCAGCAGCGGGGGACAGGGGTACGGCTACACCTTC

j_gene: TRBJ2-3
abundance: -
d_gene: -
v_gene: TRBV5-5
CDR3aa: CASSQGPGADTQYF
CDR3nt: TGTGCCAGCAGCCAGGGTCCAGGGGCAGATACGCAGTATTTT

j_gene: TRBJ1-1
abundance: -
d_gene: -
v_gene: TRBV28
CDR3aa: CASTPPDRNTEAFF
CDR3nt: TGTGCCAGCACCCCCCCGGACAGGAACACTGAAGCTTTCTTT

j_gene: TRBJ2-7
abundance: -
d_gene: -
v_gene: TRBV10-3
CDR3aa: CAISEPNKLSYEQYF
CDR3nt: TGTGCCATCAGTGAACCGAATAAACTCTCCTACGAGCAGTACTTC

j_gene: TRBJ1-5
abundance: once
d_gene: TRBD1
v_gene: TRBV27
CDR3aa: CASSLEGGVGQPQHF
CDR3nt: TGTGCCAGCAGTCTCGAAGGGGGCGTGGGTCAGCCCCAGCATTTT

j_gene: TRBJ2-3
abundance: -
d_gene: -
v_gene: TRBV6-4
CDR3aa: CASSSRDTDTQYF
CDR3nt: TGTGCCAGCAGTTCCCGGGATACAGATACGCAGTATTTT

j_gene: TRBJ1-5
abundance: -
d_gene: -
v_gene: TRBV4-1
CDR3aa: CASSQAAHLEGSPQHF
CDR3nt: TGCGCCAGCAGCCAAGCGGCCCATTTGGAGGGTTCGCCCCAGCATTTT

j_gene: TRBJ2-7
abundance: -
d_gene: TRBD2
v_gene: TRBV7-8
CDR3aa: CASSPATSGYEQYF
CDR3nt: TGTGCCAGCAGCCCAGCGACTAGCGGCTACGAGCAGTACTTC

j_gene: TRBJ2-2
abundance: -
d_gene: -
v_gene: TRBV7-3
CDR3aa: CASSLTRENTGELFF
CDR3nt: TGTGCCAGCAGCTTAACTCGAGAAAACACCGGGGAGCTGTTTTTT

j_gene: TRBJ1-1
abundance: -
d_gene: -
v_gene: TRBV30
CDR3aa: CACGDLAEAFF
CDR3nt: TGTGCCTGCGGGGATTTGGCTGAAGCTTTCTTT

j_gene: TRBJ2-7
abundance: -
d_gene: -
v_gene: TRBV6-4
CDR3aa: CAPQPAGLYEQYF
CDR3nt: TGTGCCCCCCAACCGGCGGGGCTCTACGAGCAGTACTTC

j_gene: TRBJ2-1
abundance: -
d_gene: -
v_gene: TRBV7-9
CDR3aa: CASSSIPGLSHNEQFF
CDR3nt: TGTGCCAGCAGCTCCATCCCGGGACTTTCCCACAATGAGCAGTTCTTC

j_gene: TRBJ2-7
abundance: -
d_gene: -
v_gene: TRBV5-6
CDR3aa: CASRSGTNYEQYF
CDR3nt: TGTGCCAGCAGATCCGGGACAAACTACGAGCAGTACTTC

j_gene: TRBJ1-1
abundance: -
d_gene: -
v_gene: TRBV7-3
CDR3aa: CASSLGAPNTEAFF
CDR3nt: TGTGCCAGCAGCTTAGGGGCGCCGAACACTGAAGCTTTCTTT

j_gene: TRBJ1-5
abundance: -
d_gene: -
v_gene: TRBV2
CDR3aa: CASSEDRADQPQHF
CDR3nt: TGTGCCAGCAGTGAAGACAGGGCTGATCAGCCCCAGCATTTT

j_gene: TRBJ1-4
abundance: -
d_gene: -
v_gene: TRBV7-8
CDR3aa: CASSLLAREKLFF
CDR3nt: TGTGCCAGCAGCTTATTGGCCCGTGAAAAACTGTTTTTT

j_gene: TRBJ2-7
abundance: -
d_gene: -
v_gene: TRBV27
CDR3aa: CASSLSWGSEGEQYF
CDR3nt: TGTGCCAGCAGTTTATCTTGGGGTTCGGAGGGCGAGCAGTACTTC

j_gene: TRBJ2-7
abundance: -
d_gene: TRBD2
v_gene: TRBV27
CDR3aa: CASTMKSTSGRGSEQYF
CDR3nt: TGTGCCAGCACCATGAAATCCACTAGCGGGAGGGGCTCCGAGCAGTACTTC

j_gene: TRBJ2-1
abundance: -
d_gene: -
v_gene: TRBV28
CDR3aa: CASSPLGTGTSNEQFF
CDR3nt: TGTGCCAGCAGTCCCTTGGGGACAGGGACTAGCAATGAGCAGTTCTTC

j_gene: TRBJ2-5
abundance: -
d_gene: TRBD1
v_gene: TRBV7-9
CDR3aa: CASSLGGRETQYF
CDR3nt: TGTGCCAGCAGCCTAGGGGGCAGAGAGACCCAGTACTTC

j_gene: TRBJ2-2
abundance: -
d_gene: TRBD1
v_gene: TRBV5-4
CDR3aa: CASSHQTGGEWGELFF
CDR3nt: TGTGCCAGCAGCCATCAGACAGGGGGCGAGTGGGGGGAGCTGTTTTTT

j_gene: TRBJ2-5
abundance: -
d_gene: -
v_gene: TRBV15
CDR3aa: CATAGQVVETQYF
CDR3nt: TGTGCCACAGCGGGACAGGTCGTTGAGACCCAGTACTTC

j_gene: TRBJ2-3
abundance: -
d_gene: -
v_gene: TRBV7-2
CDR3aa: CASSLDGGGSDTQYF
CDR3nt: TGTGCCAGCAGCTTGGACGGAGGGGGCTCAGATACGCAGTATTTT